This T cell receptor beta chain was profiled in a study of graft-versus-host responses after intestinal transplantation. Generated by immunoSEQ multiplex PCR, the TCRdb table keeps only in-frame clones and is missing some. The repertoire holds 95,000 to 130,000 clones, with approximately 90% as singletons. Details on this clone: Antigen specificity is unknown.

Germline values: CDR1 SEHNR, CDR2 FQNEAQ (reference sequence). The CDR3 spans 15 residues. J lost 2 bases, V lost 5 bases, and 5 bases had no gene match. The receptor comes from a human donor who received an intestinal transplant. V gene TRBV7-9 combines with J gene TRBJ2-1; 8 bases are a match to TRBD2. The specimen was unstimulated CD4+ T cells sorted from spleen or lymph node cells, collected before intestinal transplant. CDR3: CASSPSGSPYNEQFF. Here the CDR3 DNA reads TGTGCCAGCAGCCCGAGCGGGAGCCCCTACAATGAGCAGTTCTTC.